The source of this T cell receptor (beta chain) is a study of blood T cells in healthy people across ages. Broader study findings: Expanded clonotype shifts may have been confounded, as the donors had an unknown CMV status.

A note on this clonotype: No antigen is known for it. This may come from a read error, since a much larger clone is one base off.

Germline assignment: CDR1 SGHVS and CDR2 FQNEAQ. The CDR3 loop spans 15 amino acids. Trimming stripped 3 bases from V and 8 bases from J, with 19 bases between. It was with a sample-barcoded 5' primer and a J-beta primer mix that a second PCR of roughly 7 to 11 cycles was run. TCRdb re-called the 5' RACE reads through MiXCR, storing one row per CDR3 protein. The sample contains some 790,000 distinct CDR3 sequences, 25% to 35% of which appear only once. The sequence came from a woman aged 80 or over in good health. Sequencing input: blood. The rearrangement links TRBV7-8 to TRBJ1-2, with D unclear. The CDR3 DNA reads TGTGCCAGCAGCTTCCGCTCGGGGAGGAGGGAAGGCTACACCTTC. It encodes CASSFRSGRREGYTF.